The clone carrying this TCR beta chain has a handful of counts. Its specificity is unknown. This CDR3 has 13 residues. In germline, CDR1 is SGHTA, CDR2 FQGTGA. With V trimmed by 5 bases and J by 7 bases, 7 bases remained unmatched. This sample is drawn from a study of T-cell reconstitution after alpha-beta-depleted transplantation in children. Researchers prepared the TCRbeta library using unique molecular identifiers, the study reports. TCRdb re-derived calls from the PCR reads in MiXCR, one entry per CDR3 protein. The sample carries around 300,000 distinct CDR3 sequences, over 20% recorded once. Study-wide results and caveats: After transplant, high TCRbeta diversity at day 60 in some patients arose from surviving recipient T cells and thymic progenitors.

The receptor's source is a male patient between 5 and 17 years old who had a stem cell transplant for acute lymphoblastic leukemia, so the T cells may come from the graft donor. This sequence joins TRBV7-3 and TRBJ1-2; 7 bases line up with TRBD1. The sample consisted of PBMCs, mostly from graft donor cells, taken 180 days after TCRalphabeta/CD19-depleted stem cell transplant. This CDR3 reads CASSPRQGRGYTF. The CDR3 DNA sequence: TGTGCCAGCAGCCCTAGACAGGGACGTGGCTACACCTTC.